This is a list of T cell receptor beta chains from one sample in a study of beta chain features in type 1 diabetes. Repertoires were generated with immunoSEQ multiplex PCR, while TCRdb's copy carries only in-frame clones and drops some. The sample has approximately 340,000 clones, over 12% seen once. Sequenced material: naive CD4+ T cells from blood. The receptors derive from a woman in her late teens or twenties in good health. Each CDR3 is given without its conserved first and last residue.

V gene,CDR3 protein
TRBV20-1,SATTEDQY
TRBV20-1,MCSGQETQY
TRBV4-3,ASSRLLAGTGVWELF
TRBV7-2,ASSLGLAGELGTDTQY
TRBV6-6,ASRLDRERTDTQY
TRBV5-4,ASSGGLAIDTQY
TRBV20-1,SAKRGTEAF
TRBV29-1,SVAGGSKETQY
TRBV25-1,ASSEFAGRKTEAF
TRBV15,ATSRVDGANYGYT
TRBV7-2,ASTVEGSRAGELF
TRBV4-2,ASRPSVLSGANVLT
TRBV19,ASSPSGPGGNEKLF
TRBV30,AWSVLAGGPSYEQY
TRBV2,ASSESLTEAF
TRBV10-3,AIRGQLTYNEQF
TRBV18,ASSSTGGEQF
TRBV11-2,ASSLGAGLNTEAF
TRBV18,ASSPPGQLLYGYT
TRBV4-2,ASSSTTGTTNEKLF
TRBV28,ASRLRDYRNTEAF
TRBV5-4,ASSLDGRVDEQY
TRBV21-1,ASSARNEQF
TRBV18,ASPPTYVQEGYT
TRBV5-1,ASSLRAGDQPQH
TRBV29-1,SVGVTGNTEAF
TRBV29-1,SVEGLGSGNTIY
TRBV30,AWRSSYEQY
TRBV12-5,ASGKTGLAGEDEQY
TRBV19,ASSSGGYEQY
TRBV28,ASSFSRGAHNQPQH
TRBV7-9,ASSLGTGGENQPQH
TRBV7-2,ASSLGQAWNEQF
TRBV4-3,ASSRGGFSQETQY
TRBV25-1,ASSVQGTRNNEQF
TRBV2,ATGYSTDTQY
TRBV7-9,ASSSPGGNYGYT
TRBV18,ATSEVQNTEAF
TRBV30,AWVPRAGQGNYGYT
TRBV29-1,SVGQGNQPQH
TRBV27,ASSTAVGEQY
TRBV29-1,STRTTSGNTIY
TRBV4-3,ASSQDTLAGQTDTQY
TRBV27,ASSFKGEGRSEQF
TRBV5-1,ASSPRGGRGTEAF
TRBV18,ASSPLGGNTEAF